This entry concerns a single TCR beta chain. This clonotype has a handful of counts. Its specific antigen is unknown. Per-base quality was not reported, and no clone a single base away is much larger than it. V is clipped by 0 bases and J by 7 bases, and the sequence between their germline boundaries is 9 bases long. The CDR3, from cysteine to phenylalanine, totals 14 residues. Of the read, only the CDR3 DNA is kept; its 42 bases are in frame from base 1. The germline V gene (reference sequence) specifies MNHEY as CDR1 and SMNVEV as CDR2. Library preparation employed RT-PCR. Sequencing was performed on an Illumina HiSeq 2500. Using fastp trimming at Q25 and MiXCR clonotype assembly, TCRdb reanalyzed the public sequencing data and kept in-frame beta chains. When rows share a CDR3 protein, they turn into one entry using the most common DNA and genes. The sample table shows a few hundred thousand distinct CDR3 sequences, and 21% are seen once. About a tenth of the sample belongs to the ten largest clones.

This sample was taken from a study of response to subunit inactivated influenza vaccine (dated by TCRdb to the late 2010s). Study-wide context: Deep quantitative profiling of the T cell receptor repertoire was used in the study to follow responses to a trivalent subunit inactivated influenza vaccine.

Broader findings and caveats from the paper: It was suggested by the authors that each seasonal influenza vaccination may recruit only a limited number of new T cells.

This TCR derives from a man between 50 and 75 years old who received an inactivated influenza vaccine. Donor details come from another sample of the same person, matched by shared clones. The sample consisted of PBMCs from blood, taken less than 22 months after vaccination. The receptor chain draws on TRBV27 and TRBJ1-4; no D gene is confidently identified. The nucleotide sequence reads TGTGCCAGCAGTTTATCGGGGTTAGGTGAAAAACTGTTTTTT. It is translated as CASSLSGLGEKLFF.